This T cell receptor beta chain is drawn from a study of T cell responses to AZD1222 COVID-19 vaccine listed by TCRdb under 2021. The study in broad terms: TCR sequencing was performed for roughly 250 trial participants, of whom some 200 were given two doses of AZD1222 and roughly 25 were given two doses of MenACWY control vaccine. Trial participants were enrolled by age into subgroups of 18-55, 56-69 and 70-plus years, and about 150, 27 and 61 TCR-sequenced participants, respectively, were included in these subgroups. What the work shows at the level of the full study, not this receptor alone: Only five to seven AZD1222 recipients were SARS-CoV-2 seropositive at baseline, limiting conclusions about previously exposed vaccinees. The whole spike protein was spanned by vaccine-associated CD4 TCRs, and dominant responses were seen in regions 160-218 and 743-854. Nearly half of unique spike-specific TCRs reportedly recognized epitopes outside regions mutated in the B.1.351 and B.1.1.7 variants. The 56-69-year group was small, and its depth increase did not reach significance, likely because of low power. After two AZD1222 doses, both the breadth and the depth of spike-specific TCRs were significantly higher than at day 0 and than in MenACWY recipients. Participants were mostly white British and included more females than males, and it was suggested by the authors that clonal diversity may have been underestimated. Because no day 14 peak-response samples were available, the repertoires could be characterized only after the peak T cell response.

The CDR3 regions of human TCRbeta chains were analyzed by immunosequencing. Per the source publication's procedure: Repertoire TCRs were matched against a reference library of SARS-CoV-2-specific TCRs generated with the MIRA antigen-specificity platform. Breadth was defined as the fraction of unique TCRs that were SARS-CoV-2-associated. Depth was defined as the fraction of total T cells that were SARS-CoV-2-associated. Using the MIRA data, each spike-specific TCR was mapped to the spike region that the TCR reacts to and placed in a CD4 or CD8 class. Log10-transformed breadth and depth values were compared by one-way ANOVA with Sidak's multiple comparisons tests. TCRdb carries this immuneACCESS record with in-frame sequences only. Its versions omit some clonotypes, under half of them owing to an unresolved V gene in the studies checked, with the rest unexplained. V and J calls and clone size are given by that table; D and trimming were obtained from the DNA. For this sample the table gives around 130,000 clones, of which roughly nine tenths were detected only once. Of the sample, over 9% is held by the ten largest clones.

CDR3 length: 12 amino acids, cysteine to phenylalanine. Only CDR3 DNA is held: 36 bases, read in frame from base 1. Cut back by 9 bases and 1 base, the V and J ends lie 9 bases apart. For CDR1 and CDR2, the germline V gene lists ENHRY and SYGVKD. This clone was recorded only once. Its antigen is unknown. Nothing much larger sits one base from this clone, and base qualities are not available. The time point label of this sample denotes: about 28 days (+/-7) after the second vaccine dose. AZD1222 recipients with second doses at about 4 weeks or about 12 weeks were pooled, because spike-specific TCR depth and breadth did not differ between schedules. Vaccinee samples were obtained from the UK trials COV001 and COV002, which included a single-blind randomized controlled phase 2/3 trial of AZD1222 (ChAdOx1 nCoV-19) in healthy adults. For TCRbeta chain sequencing, PBMC samples from trial participants were taken at day 0 and at day 28 after the second dose.

The sequence is built from TRBV10-3 and TRBJ1-1; no D gene can be assigned with confidence. The sequence was obtained from an adult who received the AZD1222 COVID-19 vaccine. The specimen was peripheral blood, collected 28 days after the second AZD1222 dose. In nucleotides, the sequence is TGTGCCATTAGGACTGGGAACACTGAAGCTTTCTTT. The translation is CAIRTGNTEAFF.